This T cell receptor beta chain was sequenced for a study of T cells in localized non-small cell lung cancer. Turning to this clone: Its target is unknown.

Study-wide points: Greater T cell density in blood accompanied longer overall survival. Highest T cell clonality was seen in uninvolved adjacent lung, surpassing that measured in tumor. Only one tumor region was sequenced, so heterogeneity remains possible.

Trimming took off 6 bases at V and 0 bases at J, with 9 bases between the two ends. CDR1 SEHNR and CDR2 FQNEAQ come from the germline V gene (reference sequence). This CDR3 contains 13 residues. Sequencing was performed with immunoSEQ multiplex PCR; in TCRdb, only in-frame clones are kept and a portion is missing. The sample lists about 24,000 clones, approximately 91% occurring once. The TCR comes from a man between 40 and 70 years old with stage I squamous cell lung carcinoma. The sample consisted of peripheral blood, taken before any cancer treatment. The rearrangement links TRBV7-9 to TRBJ2-7; a possible D gene is TRBD2 (5 bases). The CDR3 loop is CASRSGSSYEQYF. The DNA for the CDR3 is TGTGCCAGCAGGAGCGGTAGCTCCTACGAGCAGTACTTC.